The 29 T cell receptor beta chains given below trace back to one sample, sequenced in a study of cytotoxic CD8 clonotypes in ibrutinib-treated CLL. Only in-frame clones appear in the TCRdb table, and some are missing; sequencing was by immunoSEQ multiplex PCR. This sample has about 140,000 clones; under 95% occur once, and the top ten carry 11%. Sequenced here: PBMCs, sampled after 12 months of ibrutinib treatment. These receptors came from a human donor with chronic lymphocytic leukemia.

The CDR3 sequence: CASSAHRPSGRVSGTDTQYF. The CDR3 region has the DNA TGTGCCAGCTCAGCACACCGTCCTAGCGGGAGGGTATCGGGGACAGATACGCAGTATTTT. The rearrangement joins TRBV18 to TRBJ2-3; 12 bases align to TRBD2. V lost 5 bases, J lost 3 bases, and 18 bases stayed unmatched. The CDR3 sequence is 20 residues long. Germline loops: CDR1 KGHSH, CDR2 LQKENI.

A note on this clone: Its ends do not fully match the called genes, so a read error is possible. The chain links TRBV7-7 to TRBJ2-1; TRBD2 matches 8 bases. The length of the CDR3 is 16 residues. CDR1 and CDR2 (germline): SSHAT, FNYEAQ (reference sequence). CDR3 DNA sequence: TGTGCTAGCAGCTTAAAAGCGGGAGAGGCCTACAATGAGCAGTTCTTC. It codes for CASSLKAGEAYNEQFF.

This chain joins TRBV19 and TRBJ2-7, with 9 bases identical to TRBD2. Germline V gives CDR1 LNHDA, CDR2 SQIVND (reference sequence). The CDR3 has 15 residues. The V segment lost 5 bases and the J segment 9 bases; nucleotides outside the gene matches: 14. CDR3 residues: CASSPQAGGGVVQYF. In nucleotides, the CDR3 is TGTGCCAGTAGTCCCCAAGCGGGAGGTGGTGTGGTGCAGTACTTC. Variable domain in full (rest from reference TRBV19 and TRBJ2-7): DGGITQSPKYLFRKEGQNVTLSCEQNLNHDAMYWYRQDPGQGLRLIYYSQIVNDFQKGDIAEGYSVSREKKESFPLTVTSAQKNPTAFYLCASSPQAGGGVVQYFGPGTRLTVT.

The gene calls are TRBV19 and TRBJ1-4, with D perhaps matching TRBD1 (6 bases). The germline V gene has CDR1 LNHDA and CDR2 SQIVND (reference sequence). The CDR3 consists of 14 residues. V lost 3 bases and J 10 bases, leaving 15 bases between the germline ends. In DNA, the CDR3 is TGTGCCAGTAGTATGGGGCAGGGGATCGGAAAACTGTTTTTT. Amino acid sequence: CASSMGQGIGKLFF. Drawing the rest from reference TRBV19 and TRBJ1-4, the complete variable domain is DGGITQSPKYLFRKEGQNVTLSCEQNLNHDAMYWYRQDPGQGLRLIYYSQIVNDFQKGDIAEGYSVSREKKESFPLTVTSAQKNPTAFYLCASSMGQGIGKLFFGSGTQLSVL.

The chain recombines TRBV5-6 with TRBJ2-3, with 7 bases identical to TRBD2. V trimming: 1 base; J trimming: 1 base; junction bases outside the gene matches: 0. Germline V CDR1 and CDR2: SGHDT, YYEEEE. This CDR3 is built from 14 residues. CDR3 in amino acids: CASSLTSGTDTQYF. The DNA of the CDR3 is TGTGCCAGCAGCTTGACTAGCGGCACAGATACGCAGTATTTT.

This rearrangement joins TRBV10-3 to TRBJ1-4; the D is unclear. The V gene lost 4 bases and the J gene lost 7 bases, with 10 bases spanning the gap. The CDR3 is 13 residues long. Germline CDR1 ENHRY, CDR2 SYGVKD. This CDR3 is CAISVSRGEKLFF. DNA of the CDR3: TGTGCCATCAGTGTCTCACGTGGTGAAAAACTGTTTTTT.

The chain links TRBV14 to TRBJ2-7; possible D gene TRBD2, 6 bases. The V gene's germline CDR1 is SGHDN and CDR2 FVKESK. This CDR3 comprises 14 residues. Trimming removed 8 bases from V and 4 bases from J, with 18 bases in between. The CDR3 region has the DNA TGTGCCAGCGGGTCACGGGAGCGAATGTACGAGCAGTACTTC. Its protein product is CASGSRERMYEQYF.

The chain uses TRBV11-2 and TRBJ2-7, with TRBD2 matching 11 bases. Germline V lookup: CDR1 SGHAT, CDR2 FQNNGV. J gave up 3 bases and V 3 bases, and 1 base lay outside the gene matches. The CDR3 consists of 14 residues. The CDR3 region is CASSLTSGDYEQYF. CDR3 in DNA: TGTGCCAGCAGCTTGACTAGCGGGGACTACGAGCAGTACTTC.

The V gene is TRBV19, the J gene TRBJ2-7; D might be TRBD2 (6 bases). Trimming removed 5 bases at V and 0 bases at J, with 11 bases between. This CDR3 contains 14 residues. Looked up from germline, CDR1 is LNHDA and CDR2 is SQIVND (reference sequence). The CDR3 is CASSWGESSYEQYF. The CDR3, as DNA: TGTGCCAGTAGTTGGGGGGAAAGCTCCTACGAGCAGTACTTC.

This chain joins TRBV5-1 and TRBJ2-5; maybe TRBD1 (6 bases). The ends were cut back, 3 bases at V and 3 bases at J, with 12 bases in the middle. Germline-derived CDR1 and CDR2 are SGHRS and YFSETQ. The CDR3 is 14 residues long. CDR3 in amino acids: CASSWTQGKETQYF. The DNA for the CDR3 is TGCGCCAGCAGCTGGACACAGGGAAAAGAGACCCAGTACTTC.

V gene TRBV4-1 combines with J gene TRBJ2-3; perhaps TRBD2 as D (5 bases). This CDR3 region has 16 residues. Germline V gene sequence: CDR1 MGHRA, CDR2 YSYEKL. Trimming took off 1 base at V and 0 bases at J, with 11 bases between the two ends. The CDR3: CASSQGVSESTDTQYF. The CDR3 bases are TGCGCCAGCAGCCAAGGGGTTAGCGAGAGCACAGATACGCAGTATTTT.

The chain couples TRBV7-9 to TRBJ2-4; TRBD2 matches 12 bases. J lost 6 bases, V lost 1 base, and 7 bases had no gene match. The CDR3 is 17 amino acids. From germline, CDR1 is SEHNR and CDR2 FQNEAQ (reference sequence). For the CDR3, the DNA is TGTGCCAGCAGCTTAGGGCTAGCGGGAGGGCATGGAAACATTCAGTACTTC. Amino acid sequence: CASSLGLAGGHGNIQYF.

This clone was observed once. The chain is built from TRBV7-6 and TRBJ2-7; no clear D gene. Trimming took off 2 bases at V and 1 base at J, with 15 bases between the two ends. This CDR3 is 16 amino acids long. Germline CDR1 is SGHVS and CDR2 is FNYEAQ. For the CDR3, the DNA is TGTGCCAGCAGCTTAAACCAAACAGACGAGTCCTACGAGCAGTACTTC. It encodes CASSLNQTDESYEQYF.

This chain joins TRBV28 and TRBJ2-6; D possibly matches TRBD1 or TRBD2 (6 bases each). Germline CDR1 reads MDHEN; CDR2 reads SYDVKM. The CDR3 sequence is 15 residues long. Trimming stripped 2 bases from V and 2 bases from J, with 7 bases between. DNA of the CDR3: TGTGCCAGCAGTTTAGGGGGGCCTGGGGCCAACGTCCTGACTTTC. It translates to CASSLGGPGANVLTF.

The J gene is TRBJ2-1, the V gene TRBV7-9; D gene unclear. The germline V and J ends were trimmed by 3 bases and 6 bases, with 0 bases remaining between them. CDR3 length: 10 amino acids. Germline CDR1 and CDR2: SEHNR and FQNEAQ (reference sequence). In DNA, the CDR3 is TGTGCCAGCAGCTTCAATGAGCAGTTCTTC. Residues: CASSFNEQFF.

This chain connects TRBV13 to TRBJ2-7, with TRBD2 matching over 7 bases. The CDR3 is 15 amino acids. Trimming at V came to 5 bases and at J to 3 bases, leaving 10 bases not matched to a gene. Per germline, CDR1 PRHDT and CDR2 FYEKMQ (reference sequence). Written as DNA, the CDR3 is TGTGCCAGCAGCCATCTAGCGGCGAGCCACTACGAGCAGTACTTC. Protein sequence: CASSHLAASHYEQYF. The whole variable domain, remainder taken from reference TRBV13 and TRBJ2-7, is AAGVIQSPRHLIKEKRETATLKCYPIPRHDTVYWYQQGPGQDPQFLISFYEKMQSDKGSIPDRFSAQQFSDYHSELNMSSLELGDSALYFCASSHLAASHYEQYFGPGTRLTVT.

Remarks on this clone: The sample holds other DNA sequences that translate to the same CDR3. V and J are TRBV28 and TRBJ1-5, with 9 bases identical to TRBD1. Germline V gives CDR1 MDHEN, CDR2 SYDVKM. The CDR3 is made up of 14 amino acids. The trim removed 6 bases at V and 6 bases at J, leaving 6 bases unmatched. The CDR3: CASSDTGGGQPQHF. Here the CDR3 DNA reads TGTGCCAGCAGCGATACAGGGGGCGGTCAGCCCCAGCATTTT.

The chain couples TRBV7-2 to TRBJ1-5; D gene uncertain. V lost 1 base to trimming and J lost 0 bases, with 7 bases between them. There are 15 residues in the CDR3. Germline CDR1 reads SGHTA; CDR2 reads FQGNSA. CDR3 DNA: TGTGCCAGCAGCTTAGTTCAGAATAGCAATCAGCCCCAGCATTTT. Translation: CASSLVQNSNQPQHF.

The genes are TRBV2 and TRBJ2-1, with 12 bases lining up with TRBD2. The CDR3 covers 16 residues. With V trimmed by 6 bases and J by 8 bases, 11 bases remained unmatched. The germline gives CDR1 SNHLY, CDR2 FYNNEI. Here the CDR3 reads CASRAGTSGWEHEQFF. The CDR3 nucleotides read TGTGCCAGCAGAGCGGGGACTAGCGGGTGGGAACATGAGCAGTTCTTC.

The V gene is TRBV7-6, the J gene TRBJ1-2; D is possibly TRBD1 (5 bases). Germline loops: CDR1 SGHVS, CDR2 FNYEAQ. V lost 2 bases and J 3 bases, leaving 7 bases between the germline ends. This CDR3 is 13 amino acids long. The CDR3 here is CASSLQGDYGYTF. Here the CDR3 DNA reads TGTGCCAGCAGCTTACAGGGCGACTATGGCTACACCTTC.

This clone was counted once. The chain joins TRBV28 to TRBJ1-5; TRBD1 aligns across 8 bases. V lost 6 bases, J lost 8 bases, and 9 bases stayed unmatched. Germline V gives CDR1 MDHEN, CDR2 SYDVKM. The CDR3 extends over 14 amino acids. As DNA, the CDR3 is TGTGCCAGCAGATTAACAGGGACAGGAGAGCCCCAGCATTTT. Protein product: CASRLTGTGEPQHF.

The V gene is TRBV7-2, the J gene TRBJ1-2; 8 bases match TRBD1. Germline V gene lookup returns CDR1 SGHTA and CDR2 FQGNSA. The CDR3 extends over 15 amino acids. V shed 5 bases and J 2 bases; nucleotides not matched to a gene: 7. The CDR3 bases are TGTGCCAGCAGCGCCCAGGGGGCTGGGAACTATGGCTACACCTTC. It translates to CASSAQGAGNYGYTF.

The chain recombines TRBV7-9 with TRBJ2-5, with a possible D match to TRBD2 (6 bases). Looked up from germline, CDR1 is SEHNR and CDR2 is FQNEAQ (reference sequence). This CDR3 spans 14 amino acids. V was clipped by 2 bases and J by 3 bases, with 10 bases between them. The CDR3 sequence: CASSLPGLEETQYF. In DNA, the CDR3 is TGTGCCAGCAGCTTACCGGGACTCGAAGAGACCCAGTACTTC.

The gene calls are TRBV18 and TRBJ2-2, with D perhaps matching TRBD2 (5 bases). Germline V gene sequence: CDR1 KGHSH, CDR2 LQKENI. V shed 6 bases and J shed 5 bases, with 16 bases lying between them. The CDR3 spans 15 residues. DNA of the CDR3: TGTGCCAGCTCGAATCACGAGGGCATGACCGGGGAGCTGTTTTTT. Amino acids: CASSNHEGMTGELFF.

The chain has TRBV28 and TRBJ1-2, with D unresolved. The germline gives CDR1 MDHEN, CDR2 SYDVKM. CDR3 length: 12 residues. V dropped 6 bases and J dropped 7 bases, with 12 bases sitting between them. This chain's CDR3 is CASSRYGSGYTF. The DNA for the CDR3 is TGTGCCAGCAGCCGGTACGGGAGTGGCTACACCTTC.

The chain recombines TRBV27 with TRBJ1-2; 9 bases line up with TRBD1. Germline trimming cut 3 bases from V and 5 bases from J; bases unmatched to any gene: 1. This CDR3 comprises 13 residues. Germline V gene sequence: CDR1 MNHEY, CDR2 SMNVEV (reference sequence). This CDR3 is CASSFGQGYGYTF. DNA for the CDR3: TGTGCCAGCAGTTTCGGACAGGGGTATGGCTACACCTTC.

This chain joins TRBV6-6 and TRBJ2-3; 11 nucleotides agree with TRBD2. The CDR3 length is 15 residues. In germline, CDR1 is MNHNY, CDR2 SVGAGI (reference sequence). J was trimmed by 5 bases and V by 5 bases; bases with no gene match: 6. The CDR3 bases are TGTGCCAGCAGTCGACTAGCGGGATTCCAAGATACGCAGTATTTT. Protein sequence: CASSRLAGFQDTQYF.

The V gene is TRBV19, the J gene TRBJ2-2; D might be TRBD2 (5 bases). Germline V lookup: CDR1 LNHDA, CDR2 SQIVND (reference sequence). CDR3 size: 15 residues. The V end was cut by 7 bases, the J end by 1 base, with 13 bases between. The CDR3 sequence is CASTQLALNTGELFF. For the CDR3, the DNA is TGTGCCAGTACTCAGCTAGCCCTGAACACCGGGGAGCTGTTTTTT. Combining the CDR3 with reference TRBV19 and TRBJ2-2 gives the whole variable domain DGGITQSPKYLFRKEGQNVTLSCEQNLNHDAMYWYRQDPGQGLRLIYYSQIVNDFQKGDIAEGYSVSREKKESFPLTVTSAQKNPTAFYLCASTQLALNTGELFFGEGSRLTVL.

This clone was seen a single time. The chain combines TRBV7-6 with TRBJ2-7, with TRBD1 matching over 9 bases. With V trimmed by 3 bases and J by 5 bases, 8 bases remained unmatched. The germline gives CDR1 SGHVS, CDR2 FNYEAQ. This CDR3 spans 15 amino acids. The CDR3 region has the DNA TGTGCCAGCAGCTTCGCCCGGGACAGGGTCCACGAGCAGTACTTC. It yields the protein CASSFARDRVHEQYF.